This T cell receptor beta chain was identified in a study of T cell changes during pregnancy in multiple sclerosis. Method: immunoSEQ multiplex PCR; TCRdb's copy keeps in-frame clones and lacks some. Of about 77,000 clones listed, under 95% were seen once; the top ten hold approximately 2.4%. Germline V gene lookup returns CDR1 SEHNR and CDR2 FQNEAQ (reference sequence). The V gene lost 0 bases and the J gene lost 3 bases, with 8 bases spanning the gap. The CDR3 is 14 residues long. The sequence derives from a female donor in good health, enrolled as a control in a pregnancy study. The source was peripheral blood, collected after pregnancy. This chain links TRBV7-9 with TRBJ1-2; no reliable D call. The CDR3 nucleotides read TGTGCCAGCAGCTTAGCGCCCCGGTACTATGGCTACACCTTC. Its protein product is CASSLAPRYYGYTF.